This entry concerns a single T cell receptor (beta chain). The target antigen is unknown. Profiling relied on immunoSEQ multiplex PCR, and the TCRdb table lists in-frame clones only, not all of them. Among 45,000 to 60,000 clones listed, 75% to 90% were seen once. The data were taken from a study of T cells in localized non-small cell lung cancer. Study results and caveats: Adjacent lung tissue had a median about 60 of the top 100 clones found in the tumor. Heterogeneity remains possible, as sequencing covered one tumor region only. In the blood, greater T cell density corresponded to longer overall survival. Adjacent uninvolved lung had the highest clonality, suggesting focused antigen responses.

Per the germline V gene, CDR1 is MNHEY and CDR2 is SMNVEV (reference sequence). The V end was cut by 1 base, the J end by 7 bases, with 8 bases between. The CDR3 is 13 amino acids. The chain is built from TRBV27 and TRBJ1-5; no firm D call. Sequencing was performed on peripheral blood, taken before any cancer treatment. This sequence originates from a woman aged 40 to 75 with stage I lung adenocarcinoma. CDR3 in amino acids: CASSLYPGQPQHF. CDR3 DNA: TGTGCCAGCAGTTTATACCCGGGACAGCCCCAGCATTTT.